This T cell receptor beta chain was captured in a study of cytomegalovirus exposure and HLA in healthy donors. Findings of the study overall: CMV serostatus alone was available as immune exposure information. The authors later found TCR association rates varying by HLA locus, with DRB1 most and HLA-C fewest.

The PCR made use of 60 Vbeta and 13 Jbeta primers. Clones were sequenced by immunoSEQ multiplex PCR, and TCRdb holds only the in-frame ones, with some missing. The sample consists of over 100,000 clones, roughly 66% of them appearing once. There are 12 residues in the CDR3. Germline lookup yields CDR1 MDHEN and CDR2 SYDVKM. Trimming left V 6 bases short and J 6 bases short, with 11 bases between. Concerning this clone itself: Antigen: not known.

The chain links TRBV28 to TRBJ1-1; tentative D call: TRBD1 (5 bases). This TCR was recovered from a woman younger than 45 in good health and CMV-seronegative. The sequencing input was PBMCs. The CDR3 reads CASRQGIAEAFF. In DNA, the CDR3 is TGTGCCAGCAGGCAGGGAATCGCTGAAGCTTTCTTT.